Following are 24 T cell receptor beta chains from one sample sequenced in a study of shared clonotypes between healthy human individuals. Profiling relied on immunoSEQ multiplex PCR, and the TCRdb table lists in-frame clones only, not all of them. The sample contains under 1,100,000 clones, 70% to 80% of which appear only once. Sequencing was done on a sample of memory CD4+ T cells sorted from blood. Subset denoted: CD45RA-negative fraction. Receptor source: a man between 18 and 35 years old in good health.

This rearrangement joins TRBV5-1 to TRBJ2-2; a weak D match, TRBD2 (5 bases). The CDR3 spans 13 residues. Trimming took 5 bases from V and 7 from J, leaving 12 bases between them. In germline, CDR1 is SGHRS, CDR2 YFSETQ. This CDR3 is CASRSFGDGELFF. As DNA, the CDR3 is TGCGCCAGCAGGTCTTTCGGGGACGGGGAGCTGTTTTTT.

This CDR3 reads CASSPRLAGEQYF. CDR3 nucleotides: TGCGCCAGCAGCCCACGACTAGCGGGCGAGCAGTACTTC. This chain links TRBV5-1 with TRBJ2-7, with 10 bases aligning to TRBD2. The CDR3 loop spans 13 amino acids. Germline trimming cut 4 bases from V and 6 bases from J; bases unmatched to any gene: 4. The germline CDR1 and CDR2 sequences are SGHRS and YFSETQ. The whole variable domain, filled in from reference TRBV5-1 and TRBJ2-7, reads KAGVTQTPRYLIKTRGQQVTLSCSPISGHRSVSWYQQTPGQGLQFLFEYFSETQRNKGNFPGRFSGRQFSNSRSEMNVSTLELGDSALYLCASSPRLAGEQYFGPGTRLTVT.

The J gene is TRBJ1-2, the V gene TRBV6-4; maybe TRBD1 (6 bases). Germline V lookup: CDR1 MRHNA, CDR2 SNTAGT. Trimming cost V 5 bases and J 5 bases, with 15 bases left between them. The CDR3 runs to 14 residues. CDR3 protein: CASSLTGWGYGYTF. CDR3 bases: TGTGCCAGCAGTCTTACAGGGTGGGGGTATGGCTACACCTTC.

Worth noting for this clone: This sequence is one base from a far larger clone and is likely a read error. This chain joins TRBV5-1 and TRBJ2-7; D is undetermined. The CDR3 is made up of 15 amino acids. V shed 4 bases and J shed 2 bases, with 16 bases lying between them. CDR1 is SGHRS, CDR2 YFSETQ, per germline. The CDR3 sequence: CASSQDRAATYEQYF. CDR3 DNA: TGCGCCAGCAGCCAAGATCGGGCAGCTACCTACGAGCAGTACTTC.

This clone was seen a few times. The V call is TRBV6-5, the J call TRBJ1-1; 8 nucleotides agree with TRBD1. V shed 5 bases, J shed 1 base, and the junction held 6 bases outside the gene matches. The CDR3 is 15 amino acids. Germline CDR1 MNHEY, CDR2 SVGAGI. The CDR3 loop reads CASSISGTGNTEAFF. The CDR3 bases are TGTGCCAGCAGTATCTCCGGGACAGGGAACACTGAAGCTTTCTTT.

A few counts support this clone. The CDR3 coding sequence is TGTGCCAGCAGCTTCCTCCAAGAGACCCAGTACTTC. This gives the protein CASSFLQETQYF. This chain connects TRBV7-2 to TRBJ2-5; D not resolved. V lost 3 bases to trimming and J lost 1 base, with 3 bases between them. Germline lookup yields CDR1 SGHTA and CDR2 FQGNSA. The CDR3 is 12 amino acids.

Concerning this clone: A much bigger clone sits one base away, suggesting this may be a read error. The same CDR3 can be traced to other DNA sequences in this sample. This chain links TRBV27 with TRBJ1-2; 9 nucleotides align to TRBD1. Losses at the gene ends were 5 bases for V and 2 bases for J; bases not matched to a gene: 6. The CDR3 length is 15 residues. CDR1 is MNHEY and CDR2 is SMNVEV in the germline V gene (reference sequence). CDR3 region: CASSPGTGRNYGYTF. In DNA form, the CDR3 reads TGTGCCAGCAGTCCCGGGACAGGGAGGAACTATGGCTACACCTTC.

The V and J genes are TRBV7-2 and TRBJ2-2, with TRBD2 identical over 8 bases. The CDR3 is made up of 18 amino acids. The germline CDR1 and CDR2 sequences are SGHTA and FQGNSA. Germline trimming cut 2 bases from V and 3 bases from J; bases unmatched to any gene: 11. CDR3 in DNA: TGTGCCAGCAGCTTATACTTGTCCGGACTAGCAGACACCGGGGAGCTGTTTTTT. Residues: CASSLYLSGLADTGELFF.

This chain joins TRBV19 and TRBJ2-7, with a weak D call TRBD1 (6 bases). Germline CDR1 reads LNHDA; CDR2 reads SQIVND (reference sequence). V shed 1 base and J shed 2 bases, with 15 bases lying between them. The CDR3 contains 16 residues. CDR3 sequence (DNA): TGTGCCAGTAGTATAGTGTGGGACACCAACCCCTACGAGCAGTACTTC. Translation gives CASSIVWDTNPYEQYF.

This rearrangement joins TRBV7-3 to TRBJ2-6; 8 positions agree with TRBD1. J lost 2 bases, V lost 5 bases, and 8 bases had no gene match. Germline assignment: CDR1 SGHTA and CDR2 FQGTGA. The CDR3 is 17 amino acids. Written as DNA, the CDR3 is TGTGCCAGCAGCGCCCAGGGACAGGCGGCTGGGGCCAACGTCCTGACTTTC. This translates into CASSAQGQAAGANVLTF.

This chain joins TRBV4-1 and TRBJ1-1; D is unclear. Germline CDR1 is MGHRA and CDR2 is YSYEKL. The CDR3 is 15 residues long. V gave up 2 bases and J gave up 10 bases, with 20 bases separating them. CDR3 amino acids: CASSQLGIRRESAFF. The CDR3 region has the DNA TGCGCCAGCAGCCAACTCGGTATACGGAGGGAGTCAGCTTTCTTT.

The J gene is TRBJ1-2, the V gene TRBV10-3; possibly TRBD1 for D (6 bases). Germline assignment: CDR1 ENHRY and CDR2 SYGVKD. CDR3 length equals 15 residues. Trimming removed 0 bases from V and 3 bases from J, with 11 bases in between. The CDR3 loop is CAISESPGVDYGYTF. In DNA, the CDR3 is TGTGCCATCAGTGAGTCCCCAGGGGTGGACTATGGCTACACCTTC.

This clone was detected a few times. Other nucleotide sequences from this sample produce the same CDR3. This chain connects TRBV6-1 to TRBJ1-6; 8 bases agree with TRBD1. The CDR3 runs 17 residues. Per the germline V gene, CDR1 is MNHNS and CDR2 is SASEGT. With 0 bases clipped from V and 1 base from J, the junction kept 2 bases outside the gene matches. The CDR3 DNA sequence: TGTGCCAGCAGTGAAGCGCAGGGGGCATCCTATAATTCACCCCTCCACTTT. This sequence encodes CASSEAQGASYNSPLHF.

A few counts support this clone. The V gene is TRBV19, the J gene TRBJ1-6; D is uncertain. The V gene lost 7 bases and the J gene lost 8 bases, with 9 bases spanning the gap. The CDR3 consists of 12 residues. Germline V gives CDR1 LNHDA, CDR2 SQIVND (reference sequence). CDR3 bases: TGTGCCAGTAAGAAGATCGATTCACCCCTCCACTTT. Encoded protein: CASKKIDSPLHF. Complete variable domain (other parts from reference TRBV19 and TRBJ1-6): DGGITQSPKYLFRKEGQNVTLSCEQNLNHDAMYWYRQDPGQGLRLIYYSQIVNDFQKGDIAEGYSVSREKKESFPLTVTSAQKNPTAFYLCASKKIDSPLHFGNGTRLTVT.

In the case of this clone: Other DNA sequences in the sample encode the same CDR3. J is TRBJ1-4 and V is TRBV5-4, with 8 bases fitting TRBD1. This CDR3 is built from 14 residues. Trimming at V came to 4 bases and at J to 4 bases, leaving 3 bases not matched to a gene. Germline V gene sequence: CDR1 SGHNT, CDR2 YYREEE (reference sequence). In nucleotides, the CDR3 is TGTGCCAGCAGCCTGGACAGGGTTAATGAAAAACTGTTTTTT. Protein: CASSLDRVNEKLFF. Drawing the rest from reference TRBV5-4 and TRBJ1-4, the complete variable domain is ETGVTQSPTHLIKTRGQQVTLRCSSQSGHNTVSWYQQALGQGPQFIFQYYREEENGRGNFPPRFSGLQFPNYSSELNVNALELDDSALYLCASSLDRVNEKLFFGSGTQLSVL.

The V gene is TRBV6-1, the J gene TRBJ2-5; the match to TRBD1 covers 7 bases. Germline CDR1 reads MNHNS; CDR2 reads SASEGT. The CDR3 is 14 residues long. Unmatched junction bases numbered 7, after V lost 4 bases and J lost 5 bases. The CDR3 loop reads CASSGWDSLETQYF. The CDR3 DNA follows: TGTGCCAGCAGTGGATGGGACAGTTTGGAGACCCAGTACTTC.

The chain joins TRBV7-2 to TRBJ2-7; no clear D. The germline CDR1 and CDR2 sequences are SGHTA and FQGNSA. The CDR3 sequence is 13 residues long. The germline V and J ends were trimmed by 8 bases and 0 bases, with 11 bases remaining between them. DNA of the CDR3: TGTGCCAGCTGCTCGGAAATCTCCTACGAGCAGTACTTC. This sequence encodes CASCSEISYEQYF.

The CDR3 region is CASSEKGQGINQPQHF. The CDR3 nucleotides read TGTGCCAGCAGTGAAAAGGGACAGGGGATCAATCAGCCCCAGCATTTT. The chain is built from TRBV6-1 and TRBJ1-5; TRBD1 agrees at 10 bases. The CDR3 spans 16 residues. Germline V gene lookup returns CDR1 MNHNS and CDR2 SASEGT. Trimming removed 2 bases from V and 3 bases from J; junction bases left unmatched: 4.

To note about this clone: The same CDR3 also results from other DNA sequences found in this sample. The chain couples TRBV19 to TRBJ1-1; maybe TRBD1 (5 bases). V lost 0 bases and J 1 base, leaving 15 bases between the germline ends. Germline-derived CDR1 and CDR2 are LNHDA and SQIVND (reference sequence). The CDR3 runs 17 residues. The CDR3 is CASSIDGRQGGNTEAFF. CDR3 nucleotide sequence: TGTGCCAGTAGTATAGATGGACGGCAGGGCGGGAACACTGAAGCTTTCTTT.

The chain is built from TRBV9 and TRBJ2-4, with 9 bases that match TRBD2. Per the germline V gene, CDR1 is SGDLS and CDR2 is YYNGEE. The CDR3 is 14 amino acids. The ends lost 0 bases at V and 12 bases at J; junction bases unmatched: 7. The CDR3 DNA reads as TGTGCCAGCAGCGTAGCAGGGACTAGCCCCCCTCAGTACTTC. It specifies CASSVAGTSPPQYF.

This clone was seen a few times. The rearrangement uses TRBV10-1 and TRBJ2-3, with D unresolved. Deletions cut 3 bases from V and 4 bases from J, with 8 bases between. CDR1 WNHNN and CDR2 SYGVQD come from the germline V gene (reference sequence). The CDR3 runs 13 residues. CDR3 sequence: CASSERVPDTQYF. CDR3 nucleotide sequence: TGCGCCAGCAGTGAAAGGGTCCCAGATACGCAGTATTTT.

The chain carries TRBV10-3 and TRBJ1-1; no reliable D call. Germline V gene lookup returns CDR1 ENHRY and CDR2 SYGVKD. The CDR3 sequence is 13 residues long. The V and J ends lost 7 bases and 2 bases respectively, with 11 bases between them. The CDR3 bases are TGTGCCATCACCGACGGTCCAAACACTGAAGCTTTCTTT. Encoded protein: CAITDGPNTEAFF.

The rearrangement uses TRBV7-8 and TRBJ1-3, with a possible D match to TRBD1 (6 bases). The CDR3 is 16 amino acids. The ends were cut back, 1 base at V and 0 bases at J, with 10 bases in the middle. The germline CDR1 and CDR2 sequences are SGHVS and FQNEAQ. This chain's CDR3 is CASSLGGASSGNTIYF. The CDR3 DNA sequence: TGTGCCAGCAGCTTAGGGGGGGCAAGCTCTGGAAACACCATATATTTT. The full variable domain, its missing parts supplied by reference TRBV7-8 and TRBJ1-3, is GAGVSQSPRYKVAKRGQDVALRCDPISGHVSLFWYQQALGQGPEFLTYFQNEAQLDKSGLPSDRFFAERPEGSVSTLKIQRTQQEDSAVYLCASSLGGASSGNTIYFGEGSWLTVV.

This clone came up many times. Written as DNA, the CDR3 is TGTGCCAGCGACTCAGTAATTAGCAATCAGCCCCAGCATTTT. The encoded protein is CASDSVISNQPQHF. This chain joins TRBV6-1 and TRBJ1-5; D ambiguous. The V and J ends lost 8 bases and 0 bases respectively, with 11 bases between them. Per germline, CDR1 MNHNS and CDR2 SASEGT. There are 14 residues in the CDR3.